The following is a TCR beta chain sequence with its context. The antigen is not known. TCRdb's table, derived via immunoSEQ multiplex PCR, lists solely in-frame clones and lacks some. The data contain some 120,000 clones, around nine tenths of them seen just once; the ten biggest clones take up about 0.18%. The data belong to a study of graft-versus-host responses after intestinal transplantation. CDR1 is SQVTM, CDR2 ANQGSEA, per germline. The CDR3 runs to 17 residues. Trimming cost V 3 bases and J 1 base; bases outside gene matches: 9. Source: unstimulated CD4+ T cells sorted from spleen or lymph node cells, taken before intestinal transplant. The TCR was taken from a human donor who received an intestinal transplant. The rearrangement uses TRBV29-1 and TRBJ2-3; TRBD1 matches at 11 bases. In DNA, the CDR3 is TGCAGCGTTGATACTGGGGACAGGGGGGCCCGCACAGATACGCAGTATTTT. Its protein is CSVDTGDRGARTDTQYF.